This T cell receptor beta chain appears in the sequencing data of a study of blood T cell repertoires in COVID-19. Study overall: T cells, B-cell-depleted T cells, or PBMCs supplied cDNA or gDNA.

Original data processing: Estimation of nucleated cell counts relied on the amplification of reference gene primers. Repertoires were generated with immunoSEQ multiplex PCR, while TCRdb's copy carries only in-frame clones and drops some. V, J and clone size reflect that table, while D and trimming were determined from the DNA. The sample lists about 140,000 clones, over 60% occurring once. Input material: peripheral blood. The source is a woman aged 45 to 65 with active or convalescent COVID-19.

The CDR3 nucleotides are TGTGCCAGCAGCCCGCCAGGGGTTCGTGGCTACACCTTC. As protein: CASSPPGVRGYTF. The genes are TRBV4-2 and TRBJ1-2; weak D call: TRBD1 (6 bases). The V gene's germline CDR1 is LGHNA and CDR2 YNFKEQ. The V end lost 4 bases, the J end lost 7 bases, and 13 bases lay between the germline ends. This CDR3 has 13 residues.